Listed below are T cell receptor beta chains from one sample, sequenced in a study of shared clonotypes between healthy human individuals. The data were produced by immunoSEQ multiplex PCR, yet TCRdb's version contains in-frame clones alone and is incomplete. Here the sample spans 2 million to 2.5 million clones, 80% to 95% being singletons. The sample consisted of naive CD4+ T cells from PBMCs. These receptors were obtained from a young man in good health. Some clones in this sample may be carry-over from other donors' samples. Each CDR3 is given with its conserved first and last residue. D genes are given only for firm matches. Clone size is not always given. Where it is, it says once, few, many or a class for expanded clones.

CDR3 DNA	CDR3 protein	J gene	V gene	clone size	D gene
TGTGCCAGCTCACCTACGACGGATATCTACGAGCAGTACTTC	CASSPTTDIYEQYF	TRBJ2-7	TRBV18	.	.
TGTGCCAGCAGCCGGGGAACCTCGGGGGGCTACACCTTC	CASSRGTSGGYTF	TRBJ1-2	TRBV28	.	.
TGCGCCAGCAGCCAAGTGGGGGGCGCGAGCCACAATGAGCAGTTCTTC	CASSQVGGASHNEQFF	TRBJ2-1	TRBV4-1	.	.
TGTGCCAGCAGCTTAGTACGAGCGGCCAAGGGTTCCGGTGAGCAGTTCTTC	CASSLVRAAKGSGEQFF	TRBJ2-1	TRBV7-3	.	.
TGTGCCAGCAGCCCCGAAAGGATGAAGGATGAAAAACTGTTTTTT	CASSPERMKDEKLFF	TRBJ1-4	TRBV6-6	.	.
TGCGCCAGCAGCTTGGGGCTAGGAGGGTCAGATACGCAGTATTTT	CASSLGLGGSDTQYF	TRBJ2-3	TRBV5-1	.	.
TGTGCCACCAGCAGGGGTGACACTGAAGCTTTCTTT	CATSRGDTEAFF	TRBJ1-1	TRBV15	.	.
TGTGCCAGCAGCTTAGAAGACAGGGCGGGCGGCTACACCTTC	CASSLEDRAGGYTF	TRBJ1-2	TRBV7-2	.	TRBD1
TGTGCCAGCAGTTTACCCGGACTAGCGGGGACATACAATGAGCAGTTCTTC	CASSLPGLAGTYNEQFF	TRBJ2-1	TRBV28	.	TRBD2
TGCGCCAGCAGCTTGGGCTACCAGAACACCGGGGAGCTGTTTTTT	CASSLGYQNTGELFF	TRBJ2-2	TRBV5-1	.	.
TGTGCCAGCAGTGCCTCTCCAGGGGCTGCTGAAGCTTTCTTT	CASSASPGAAEAFF	TRBJ1-1	TRBV28	.	.
TGTGCCAGTAGTGAGAGGACAGACTATGGCTACACCTTC	CASSERTDYGYTF	TRBJ1-2	TRBV19	few	.
TGTGCCAGCAAAAAGGGGCTAGTTGAGACCCAGTACTTC	CASKKGLVETQYF	TRBJ2-5	TRBV2	.	.
TGTGCCAGCAACCCCGTAGGCGGTCAGCCCCAGCATTTT	CASNPVGGQPQHF	TRBJ1-5	TRBV6-5	.	.
TGTGCCAGCAGCGTTGGGGGAGGCCCACGCACAGATACGCAGTATTTT	CASSVGGGPRTDTQYF	TRBJ2-3	TRBV9	.	.
TGTGCCAGCAGCTTTCGGGCAGTCTACGAGCAGTACTTC	CASSFRAVYEQYF	TRBJ2-7	TRBV5-6	.	.
TGTGCCAGCAGCTTGCCGGGACAGGGCAACGAGCAGTACTTC	CASSLPGQGNEQYF	TRBJ2-7	TRBV7-6	.	TRBD1
TGTGCCAGCAGGATCTCGGGTCTCTCTGGAAACACCATATATTTT	CASRISGLSGNTIYF	TRBJ1-3	TRBV6-5	.	.
TGTGCCAGCAACGGACAGGGATATAGCAATCAGCCCCAGCATTTT	CASNGQGYSNQPQHF	TRBJ1-5	TRBV6-1	.	TRBD1
TGCGCCAGCAGCTATTTAAATGAGCAGTTCTTC	CASSYLNEQFF	TRBJ2-1	TRBV5-1	.	.
TGTGCCAGCAGCCGGGGAGCCAGGGGTCCGAACACCGGGGAGCTGTTTTTT	CASSRGARGPNTGELFF	TRBJ2-2	TRBV11-2	.	.
TGTGCCAGCGAGGCTAGGGAGATCAACAATGAGCAGTTCTTC	CASEAREINNEQFF	TRBJ2-1	TRBV6-1	.	.
TGCGCCAGCCGGGACTCCTTTAACTATGGCTACACCTTC	CASRDSFNYGYTF	TRBJ1-2	TRBV5-1	.	.
TGTGCCAGCACCAGAGGGCGCTCTAGCGGGCCATCTAGCACAGATACGCAGTATTTT	CASTRGRSSGPSSTDTQYF	TRBJ2-3	TRBV9	.	TRBD2
TGTGCCAGCAGCCGAGGACTAGCGGGAAACAATGAGCAGTTCTTC	CASSRGLAGNNEQFF	TRBJ2-1	TRBV5-8	.	TRBD2
TGTGCCAGCAGCAATGGACTAGTGGGTTCCTACGAGCAGTACTTC	CASSNGLVGSYEQYF	TRBJ2-7	TRBV12-1	.	.
TGTGCCAGCAGCTTATCGGGGGGATTTGGCACTGAAGCTTTCTTT	CASSLSGGFGTEAFF	TRBJ1-1	TRBV7-2	.	.
TGCAGCGTTGGAGTTATAGCGGGAGCTACCAATGAGCAGTTCTTC	CSVGVIAGATNEQFF	TRBJ2-1	TRBV29-1	.	TRBD2
TGCGCCAGCAGCTTGGTTGCAGGGTCCGGAGGCTACACCTTC	CASSLVAGSGGYTF	TRBJ1-2	TRBV5-1	.	.